This TCR beta chain was sequenced in a study of blood T cells in healthy people across ages. The germline CDR1 and CDR2 sequences are LGHDT and YNNKEL (reference sequence). Trimming stripped 4 bases from V and 7 bases from J, with 13 bases between. This CDR3 has 13 amino acids. Together with a sample-barcoded 5' primer, a J-beta primer mix was included in a second PCR lasting about 7 to 12 cycles. TCRdb processed the 5' RACE reads anew with MiXCR; each CDR3 protein has one entry. This sample has about 800,000 distinct CDR3 sequences; 25% occur once, and the top ten carry approximately 3.7%. These data were also filed under a second study, of T cells of mothers and their children. That work contributes: Mothers and children who were related shared slightly more overlap than unrelated pairs, but not significantly more.

The sequencing sample was made of blood. V is TRBV3-1 and J is TRBJ1-2, with D maybe TRBD1 (5 bases). This TCR was recovered from a boy aged 10-17 years in good health. CDR3 in amino acids: CASSPRRGSGYTF. The CDR3 DNA is TGTGCCAGCAGCCCCCGGCGGGGGTCTGGCTACACCTTC.